This T cell receptor (beta chain) emerged from a study of T-cell memory formation after mild COVID-19. For the study at large: Clustering of TCRs was largely donor specific. Study results and caveats: The appearance of some responding clones in pre-infection memory suggested that cross-reactive memory joined.

The CDR3 is made up of 14 amino acids. CDR1 WSHSY and CDR2 SAAADI come from the germline V gene. Trimming took 1 base from V and 5 from J; bases not matched to a gene: 3. TCRdb re-called the 5' RACE reads with MiXCR, one entry per CDR3 protein. The repertoire consists of about 290,000 distinct CDR3 sequences, with about a sixth occurring once and the leading ten covering 22%. This clonotype has more than one count but fewer than ten. The target antigen is unknown. The sequence derives from a man between 18 and 29 years old who had mild COVID-19 (a few samples of this study predate the infection). Cell type and time point are not known. The chain links TRBV10-2 to TRBJ2-3, with TRBD2 matching 7 bases. Input material: PBMCs or a T cell subset sorted from them (not recorded which). The CDR3 region has the DNA TGCGCCAGCAGTGAGTGGGGGGGGATAGATACGCAGTATTTT. As protein: CASSEWGGIDTQYF.